The T cell receptor beta chain described here comes from a study of T cell repertoires in cytomegalovirus infection. TCRdb reprocessed the reads via MiXCR and lists one record per CDR3 protein. This sample yields about half a million distinct CDR3 sequences, of which 33% are seen a single time; about 17% belongs to the top ten. This clonotype was found a few times. The antigen is undetermined. The sequences come from cultured PBMCs, collected from culture after CMV antigen stimulation. The source of this sequence is a human donor in good health (CMV status not recorded). Some clones in this sample may be carry-over from other donors' samples.

Here the CDR3 DNA reads TGTGCCAGCAGCGGCTTAGGGGACACTGAAGCTTTCTTT. This codes for CASSGLGDTEAFF. The chain uses TRBV7-2 and TRBJ1-1, with a tentative D call TRBD1 (5 bases). This CDR3 has 13 amino acids. The ends were cut back, 5 bases at V and 3 bases at J, with 10 bases in the middle. Germline V CDR1 and CDR2: SGHTA, FQGNSA.